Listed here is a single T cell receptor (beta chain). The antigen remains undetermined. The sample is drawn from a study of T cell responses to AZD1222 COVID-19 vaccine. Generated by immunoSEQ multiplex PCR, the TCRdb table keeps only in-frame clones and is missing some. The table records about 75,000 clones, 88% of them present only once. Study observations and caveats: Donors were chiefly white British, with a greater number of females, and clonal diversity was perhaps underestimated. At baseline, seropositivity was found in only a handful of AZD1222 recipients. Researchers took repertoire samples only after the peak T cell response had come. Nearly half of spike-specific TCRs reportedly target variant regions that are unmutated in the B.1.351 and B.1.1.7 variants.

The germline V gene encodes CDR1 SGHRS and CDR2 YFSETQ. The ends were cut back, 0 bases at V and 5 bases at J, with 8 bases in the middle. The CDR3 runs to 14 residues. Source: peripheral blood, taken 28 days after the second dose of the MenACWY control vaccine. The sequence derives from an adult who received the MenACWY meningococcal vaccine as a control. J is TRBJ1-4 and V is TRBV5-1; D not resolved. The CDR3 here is CASSLDESNEKLFF. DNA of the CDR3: TGCGCCAGCAGCTTGGATGAGTCAAATGAAAAACTGTTTTTT.